The 31 T cell receptor beta chains presented below share a single source sample, sequenced in a study of blood T cell repertoires in COVID-19. Libraries were prepared by immunoSEQ multiplex PCR; TCRdb keeps only in-frame clonotypes and omits some of them. This sample has 150,000 to 200,000 clones; over 90% occur once, and the top ten carry roughly 2%. The sequenced sample consisted of peripheral blood. These TCRs come from a woman aged 55 to 70 with COVID-19, enrolled during active disease.

This sequence joins TRBV3-1 (or the pseudogene TRBV3-2) and TRBJ2-5; 10 positions match TRBD1. CDR1 is LGHDT, CDR2 YNNKEL, per germline (reference sequence). This CDR3 is built from 15 residues. V was clipped by 4 bases and J by 5 bases; unmatched bases: 7. CDR3 residues: CASSRRTGGVETQYF. CDR3 bases: TGTGCCAGCAGCCGCCGGACAGGGGGGGTCGAGACCCAGTACTTC.

The V and J genes are TRBV6-5 and TRBJ2-1; 12 bases agree with TRBD2. Germline V gene sequence: CDR1 MNHEY, CDR2 SVGAGI. The CDR3 has 16 residues. The junction had 8 bases not matched to a gene; V was cut back by 4 bases and J by 7 bases. CDR3 sequence: CASSLWTSGDKNEQFF. DNA for the CDR3: TGTGCCAGCAGTTTATGGACTAGCGGGGATAAGAATGAGCAGTTCTTC.

V gene TRBV11-2 combines with J gene TRBJ1-2; D is unclear. The CDR3 contains 13 residues. Trimming took off 1 base at V and 7 bases at J, with 10 bases between the two ends. The germline V gene has CDR1 SGHAT and CDR2 FQNNGV. DNA of the CDR3: TGTGCCAGCAGCTTAGTTTTTACAGCTGGCTACACCTTC. Its protein is CASSLVFTAGYTF.

The DNA of the CDR3 is TGTGCCAGTATAATGACAGGGGGCGCCTCTGGCTACACCTTC. Encoded protein: CASIMTGGASGYTF. The chain combines TRBV19 with TRBJ1-2, with 10 bases fitting TRBD1. The CDR3 runs to 14 residues. V trimming: 7 bases; J trimming: 7 bases; junction bases outside the gene matches: 9. Per the germline V gene, CDR1 is LNHDA and CDR2 is SQIVND (reference sequence).

This chain connects TRBV7-9 to TRBJ1-6; 8 nucleotides line up with TRBD1. Trimming cost V 0 bases and J 9 bases; bases outside gene matches: 4. In germline, CDR1 is SEHNR, CDR2 FQNEAQ (reference sequence). The CDR3 has 15 amino acids. The CDR3 nucleotides read TGTGCCAGCAGCTTAGCAGGACAGGGTCGTTCACCCCTCCACTTT. Its protein is CASSLAGQGRSPLHF.

The V call is TRBV27, the J call TRBJ1-1; 7 nucleotides align to TRBD1. The CDR3 has 13 amino acids. The germline gives CDR1 MNHEY, CDR2 SMNVEV (reference sequence). V was clipped by 6 bases and J by 5 bases; unmatched bases: 6. CDR3 amino acids: CASRSGGRTEAFF. Written as DNA, the CDR3 is TGTGCCAGCAGGTCAGGGGGTCGGACTGAAGCTTTCTTT.

The chain combines TRBV18 with TRBJ1-1, with a possible D match to TRBD1 (5 bases). Germline V gene sequence: CDR1 KGHSH, CDR2 LQKENI. There are 15 residues in the CDR3. The V end was cut by 0 bases, the J end by 1 base, with 9 bases between. The CDR3 DNA sequence: TGTGCCAGCTCACCACCCTTGGGGGGGAACACTGAAGCTTTCTTT. Translating it yields CASSPPLGGNTEAFF.

The J gene is TRBJ2-6, the V gene TRBV5-1, with TRBD1 as a possible D gene (6 bases). The CDR3 loop spans 17 amino acids. Germline CDR1 SGHRS, CDR2 YFSETQ. The ends were cut back, 2 bases at V and 0 bases at J, with 12 bases in the middle. The CDR3 loop is CASSLNRDPSGANVLTF. The CDR3 nucleotides read TGCGCCAGCAGCTTAAACAGGGACCCCTCTGGGGCCAACGTCCTGACTTTC. Using reference TRBV5-1 and TRBJ2-6 for the parts outside the CDR3, the full variable domain is KAGVTQTPRYLIKTRGQQVTLSCSPISGHRSVSWYQQTPGQGLQFLFEYFSETQRNKGNFPGRFSGRQFSNSRSEMNVSTLELGDSALYLCASSLNRDPSGANVLTFGAGSRLTVL.

The chain carries TRBV5-8 and TRBJ2-1, with D maybe TRBD2 (6 bases). CDR3 size: 16 residues. Deletions cut 0 bases from V and 4 bases from J, with 14 bases between. Germline CDR1 reads SGHTS; CDR2 reads YDEGEE. The CDR3 bases are TGTGCCAGCAGCTTGGATGCGGGGACTCGTTACAATGAGCAGTTCTTC. It translates to CASSLDAGTRYNEQFF.

This clone was seen a single time. The chain combines TRBV6-5 with TRBJ2-7, with 9 bases identical to TRBD2. V was pared by 8 bases and J by 3 bases, with 2 bases of the junction left unmatched. Germline CDR1 and CDR2: MNHEY and SVGAGI. CDR3 size: 12 residues. The CDR3 loop is CASLAGNYEQYF. The CDR3 nucleotides read TGTGCCAGCCTAGCGGGAAACTACGAGCAGTACTTC.

This clone was counted a few times. The chain employs TRBV7-6 and TRBJ2-2, with 7 bases that match TRBD1. This CDR3 comprises 16 residues. CDR1 is SGHVS, CDR2 FNYEAQ, per germline. The ends lost 2 bases at V and 4 bases at J; junction bases unmatched: 7. The CDR3: CASSLNRGPSTGELFF. Written as DNA, the CDR3 is TGTGCCAGCAGCTTAAACAGGGGTCCGAGCACCGGGGAGCTGTTTTTT.

The table lists this clone with a count of one. The chain has TRBV19 and TRBJ2-7; 10 nucleotides agree with TRBD1. The V and J ends lost 9 bases and 5 bases, in that order; junction bases with no gene match: 7. This CDR3 contains 13 residues. CDR1 and CDR2 (germline): LNHDA, SQIVND (reference sequence). The CDR3 spells CASQDRGSNEQYF. The CDR3 bases are TGTGCCAGCCAGGACAGGGGGTCGAACGAGCAGTACTTC.

The chain is built from TRBV30 and TRBJ1-5; a possible D gene is TRBD1 (5 bases). The CDR3 is 14 amino acids. The ends were cut back, 0 bases at V and 1 base at J, with 7 bases in the middle. Germline V gene sequence: CDR1 GTSNPN, CDR2 SVGIG (reference sequence). CDR3: CAWSVGGSNQPQHF. CDR3 bases: TGTGCCTGGAGTGTGGGGGGAAGCAATCAGCCCCAGCATTTT.

This sequence joins TRBV5-1 and TRBJ2-7; the D gene is possibly TRBD1 (5 bases). V gave up 1 base and J gave up 4 bases, with 12 bases separating them. The CDR3 length is 14 residues. Germline CDR1 and CDR2: SGHRS and YFSETQ. CDR3 region: CASSLREQAYEQYF. Here the CDR3 DNA reads TGCGCCAGCAGCTTGAGGGAACAGGCTTACGAGCAGTACTTC. Complete variable domain (other parts from reference TRBV5-1 and TRBJ2-7): KAGVTQTPRYLIKTRGQQVTLSCSPISGHRSVSWYQQTPGQGLQFLFEYFSETQRNKGNFPGRFSGRQFSNSRSEMNVSTLELGDSALYLCASSLREQAYEQYFGPGTRLTVT.

This chain uses TRBV7-2 with TRBJ1-6, with D unclear. In germline, CDR1 is SGHTA, CDR2 FQGNSA. This CDR3 is 18 amino acids long. V lost 5 bases, J lost 0 bases, and 17 bases lay in between. CDR3 amino acids: CASSPEGALSSYNSPLHF. For the CDR3, the DNA is TGTGCCAGCAGCCCGGAGGGAGCTCTGAGCTCCTATAATTCACCCCTCCACTTT.

The sample holds one count of this clone. V is TRBV11-3 and J is TRBJ1-1, with TRBD1 matching 10 bases. This CDR3 is built from 20 residues. The germline V gene has CDR1 SGHNT and CDR2 YENEEA. V shed 0 bases and J 0 bases; nucleotides not matched to a gene: 13. The CDR3 DNA reads as TGTGCCAGCAGCTTAGAACCGGGGTGGGGACAGGGGAAACTGAACACTGAAGCTTTCTTT. Translated: CASSLEPGWGQGKLNTEAFF.

The chain employs TRBV3-1 (or the pseudogene TRBV3-2) and TRBJ2-7; 7 positions match TRBD1. The V gene's germline CDR1 is LGHDT and CDR2 YNNKEL (reference sequence). V lost 1 base, J lost 2 bases, and 2 bases stayed unmatched. This CDR3 region has 14 residues. The CDR3 sequence is CASSQGTGAYEQYF. In DNA, the CDR3 is TGTGCCAGCAGCCAAGGGACAGGAGCCTACGAGCAGTACTTC.

The rearrangement links TRBV5-4 to TRBJ1-4; 7 bases fit TRBD1. Germline CDR1 reads SGHNT; CDR2 reads YYREEE (reference sequence). The ends lost 6 bases at V and 4 bases at J; junction bases unmatched: 6. The CDR3 covers 14 residues. CDR3 in DNA: TGTGCCAGCACCGCCGGGACAGTTAATGAAAAACTGTTTTTT. Protein sequence: CASTAGTVNEKLFF.

The V call is TRBV23-1, the J call TRBJ1-5; 7 bases are shared with TRBD1. TRBV23-1 is identified as an open reading frame with a role that is uncertain. CDR3 length: 15 residues. The ends lost 0 bases at V and 6 bases at J; junction bases unmatched: 5. The CDR3: CASSQSRQGCQPQHF. In DNA, the CDR3 is TGCGCCAGCAGTCAATCGCGACAGGGTTGTCAGCCCCAGCATTTT.

This chain joins TRBV2 and TRBJ2-1; 7 nucleotides align to TRBD2. The V gene's germline CDR1 is SNHLY and CDR2 FYNNEI. The CDR3 is 14 amino acids. Losses at the gene ends were 6 bases for V and 3 bases for J; bases not matched to a gene: 5. This CDR3 reads CASRAGTNYNEQFF. CDR3 in DNA: TGTGCCAGCAGAGCCGGGACTAACTACAATGAGCAGTTCTTC.

V gene TRBV4-2 combines with J gene TRBJ1-6; TRBD1 agrees at 7 bases. V trimming: 2 bases; J trimming: 8 bases; junction bases outside the gene matches: 15. The germline V gene has CDR1 LGHNA and CDR2 YNFKEQ. The CDR3 has 18 amino acids. DNA of the CDR3: TGTGCCAGCAGCCAAATCAGTGGGCCGGGACAGAACTATTCACCCCTCCACTTT. Translated, it gives CASSQISGPGQNYSPLHF.

The chain combines TRBV12-5 with TRBJ2-7; 7 nucleotides match TRBD1. There are 13 residues in the CDR3. The germline V gene has CDR1 LGHNT and CDR2 FRNRAP. The V and J ends lost 1 base and 3 bases, in that order; junction bases with no gene match: 0. The CDR3 reads CASGLAGGYEQYF. The CDR3 DNA is TGTGCTAGTGGTTTGGCAGGGGGCTACGAGCAGTACTTC.

The chain links TRBV11-2 to TRBJ2-2; 14 bases agree with TRBD2. V lost 5 bases and J lost 0; bases outside the gene matches: 5. Germline CDR1 and CDR2: SGHAT and FQNNGV. The CDR3 totals 18 residues. DNA of the CDR3: TGTGCCAGCAGCATCTGGACTAGCGGGGGGACGAACACCGGGGAGCTGTTTTTT. Its protein is CASSIWTSGGTNTGELFF.

DNA of the CDR3: TGCGCCAGCAGCCAAGACCCAGGCGGGAGGGAAAAACTGTTTTTT. Translation: CASSQDPGGREKLFF. The chain recombines TRBV4-3 with TRBJ1-4; D not certain. Trimming pared 0 bases from V and 8 bases from J, leaving 13 bases between. The CDR3 covers 15 residues. The V gene's germline CDR1 is LGHNA and CDR2 YSLEER.

The chain couples TRBV21-1 to TRBJ2-2; TRBD1, the table's D call, was not compared with the DNA. TRBV21-1 is designated a pseudogene. There are 16 residues in the CDR3. CDR3 loop: CASSKVWTGGTGELFF. CDR3 in DNA: TGTGCCAGCAGCAAAGTCTGGACAGGCGGCACCGGGGAGCTGTTTTTT.

The CDR3 protein is CASSVDREEKGEKLFF. The CDR3 DNA reads as TGTGCCAGCAGCGTCGACAGGGAAGAAAAAGGGGAAAAACTGTTTTTT. The chain combines TRBV9 with TRBJ1-4; 7 nucleotides align to TRBD1. V lost 2 bases, J lost 8 bases, and 12 bases stayed unmatched. The germline V gene has CDR1 SGDLS and CDR2 YYNGEE. The CDR3 sequence is 16 residues long.

The chain is built from TRBV19 and TRBJ2-6; 10 positions match TRBD1. V dropped 7 bases and J dropped 3; count of bases not matched to a gene: 9. This CDR3 comprises 17 residues. CDR1 and CDR2 from the germline V gene are LNHDA and SQIVND (reference sequence). The CDR3 loop reads CASNPTGGAFGANVLTF. Here the CDR3 DNA reads TGTGCCAGTAACCCGACAGGGGGCGCATTTGGGGCCAACGTCCTGACTTTC.

The J gene is TRBJ2-7, the V gene TRBV5-8; tentatively, D is TRBD2 (5 bases). V was cut by 4 bases and J by 7 bases, with 12 bases left in between. CDR3 size: 12 residues. Germline CDR1 reads SGHTS; CDR2 reads YDEGEE. CDR3 protein: CASSTRTGEQYF. The CDR3 DNA reads TGTGCCAGCAGCACGAGGACGGGAGAGCAGTACTTC.

The chain couples TRBV3-1 (or the pseudogene TRBV3-2) to TRBJ1-3; D might be TRBD1 (5 bases). Germline V CDR1 and CDR2: LGHDT, YNNKEL (reference sequence). Trimming took 10 bases from V and 2 from J, leaving 15 bases between them. The CDR3 spans 14 residues. The CDR3 DNA reads TGTGCCACCTCCTCGGGGGTTACTGGAAACACCATATATTTT. Translation gives CATSSGVTGNTIYF.

Comment on this clone: Different DNA sequences within this sample yield the same CDR3. V and J are TRBV6-6 and TRBJ1-5; D might be TRBD1 (6 bases). V lost 6 bases, J lost 2 bases, and 14 bases lay in between. Germline lookup yields CDR1 MNHNY and CDR2 SVGAGI (reference sequence). The CDR3 sequence is 15 residues long. CDR3 sequence (DNA): TGTGCCAGCAGCCCGGACAGAGTTGGCAATCAGCCCCAGCATTTT. As protein: CASSPDRVGNQPQHF.

This clone was recorded once. The chain recombines TRBV4-3 with TRBJ2-3; 10 bases are shared with TRBD2. With V trimmed by 3 bases and J by 8 bases, 8 bases remained unmatched. Germline-derived CDR1 and CDR2 are LGHNA and YSLEER. The CDR3 covers 15 residues. CDR3 loop: CASSQSGGGSGTQYF. In nucleotides, the CDR3 is TGCGCCAGCAGCCAGAGCGGGGGGGGTTCCGGTACGCAGTATTTT.